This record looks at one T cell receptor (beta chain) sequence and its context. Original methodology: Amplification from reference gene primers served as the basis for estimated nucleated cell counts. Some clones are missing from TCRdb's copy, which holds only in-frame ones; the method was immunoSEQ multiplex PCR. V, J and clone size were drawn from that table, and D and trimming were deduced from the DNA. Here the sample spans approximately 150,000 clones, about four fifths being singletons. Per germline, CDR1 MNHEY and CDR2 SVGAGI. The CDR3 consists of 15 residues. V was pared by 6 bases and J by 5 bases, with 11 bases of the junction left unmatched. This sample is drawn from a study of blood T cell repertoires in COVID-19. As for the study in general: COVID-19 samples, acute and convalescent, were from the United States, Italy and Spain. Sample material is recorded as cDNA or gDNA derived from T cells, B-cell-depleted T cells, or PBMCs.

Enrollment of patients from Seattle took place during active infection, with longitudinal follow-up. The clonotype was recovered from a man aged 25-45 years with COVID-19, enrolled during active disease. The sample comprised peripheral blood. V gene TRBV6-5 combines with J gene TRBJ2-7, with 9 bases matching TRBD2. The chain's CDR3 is CASSLAGLTLHEQYF. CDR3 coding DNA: TGTGCCAGCAGCCTAGCGGGGCTCACCCTCCACGAGCAGTACTTC.